This T cell receptor beta chain originates from a study of T cells in localized non-small cell lung cancer. According to the study, adjacent lung free of atypia was obtained at least 2 cm from the tumor margin. Profiled with immunoSEQ multiplex PCR; TCRdb holds only in-frame clones, not every one. The top ten hold roughly 17% of the sample, which has over 950 clones, around a fifth seen once. As regards this clone: What it binds is unknown.

CDR1 and CDR2 (germline): MNHGY, SAAAGT. The length of the CDR3 is 13 residues. V was clipped by 5 bases and J by 4 bases, with 11 bases between them. Points from the study as a whole: Uninvolved adjacent lung had the highest recorded T cell clonality, with tumor below it. Increased T cell density in blood showed an association with longer overall survival. When the top 100 tumor clones were examined, a median about 60 of them also appeared in the adjacent lung, which was paired and uninvolved.

The sequence was collected from a female donor aged 60 or older with stage I squamous cell lung carcinoma. V and J are TRBV6-8 and TRBJ1-1; possible D gene TRBD1, 6 bases. The sample consisted of normal lung tissue next to the tumor, taken before any cancer treatment. CDR3 amino acids: CASSEVRGTEAFF. The CDR3 coding sequence is TGTGCCAGCAGTGAGGTCAGGGGCACTGAAGCTTTCTTT.